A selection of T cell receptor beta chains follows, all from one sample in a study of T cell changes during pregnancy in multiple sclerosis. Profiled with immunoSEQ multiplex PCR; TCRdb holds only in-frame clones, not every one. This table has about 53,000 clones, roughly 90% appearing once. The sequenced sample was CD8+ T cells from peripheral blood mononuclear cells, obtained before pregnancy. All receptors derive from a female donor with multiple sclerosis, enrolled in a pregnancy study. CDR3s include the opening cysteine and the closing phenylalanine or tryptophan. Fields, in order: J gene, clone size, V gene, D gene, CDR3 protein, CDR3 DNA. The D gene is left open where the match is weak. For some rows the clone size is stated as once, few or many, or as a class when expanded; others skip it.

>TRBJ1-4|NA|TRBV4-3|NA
CASSQDYTGSEKLFF
TGCGCCAGCAGCCAAGATTATACAGGGAGCGAAAAACTGTTTTTT
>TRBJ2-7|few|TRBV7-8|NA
CASSLLPPGYEQYF
TGTGCCAGCAGCTTACTACCACCTGGCTACGAGCAGTACTTC
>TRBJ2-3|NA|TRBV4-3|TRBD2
CASSLFSAGTPVTQYF
TGCGCCAGCAGCCTCTTTTCAGCGGGGACCCCGGTCACGCAGTATTTT
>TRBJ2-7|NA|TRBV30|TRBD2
CAWSRSGGDEQYF
TGTGCCTGGAGCCGTAGCGGGGGGGATGAGCAGTACTTC
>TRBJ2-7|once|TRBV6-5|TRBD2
CASTPGGPSSYEQYF
TGTGCCAGCACCCCGGGAGGGCCGAGCTCCTACGAGCAGTACTTC
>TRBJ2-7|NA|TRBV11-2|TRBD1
CASSLGSLGQGVLEQYF
TGTGCCAGCAGCTTGGGTAGCTTGGGACAGGGGGTTCTCGAGCAGTACTTC
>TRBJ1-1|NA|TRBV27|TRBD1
CASSIVQGWTEAFF
TGTGCCAGCAGTATAGTACAGGGGTGGACTGAAGCTTTCTTT
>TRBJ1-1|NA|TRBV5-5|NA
CASSLSGYGNTEAFF
TGTGCCAGCAGCTTGAGTGGTTACGGGAACACTGAAGCTTTCTTT
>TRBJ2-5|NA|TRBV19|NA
CASSIGARVRETQYF
TGTGCCAGTAGTATAGGGGCCAGGGTACGCGAGACCCAGTACTTC
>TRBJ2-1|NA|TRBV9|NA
CASSVLAGNEQFF
TGTGCCAGCAGCGTATTGGCGGGTAATGAGCAGTTCTTC